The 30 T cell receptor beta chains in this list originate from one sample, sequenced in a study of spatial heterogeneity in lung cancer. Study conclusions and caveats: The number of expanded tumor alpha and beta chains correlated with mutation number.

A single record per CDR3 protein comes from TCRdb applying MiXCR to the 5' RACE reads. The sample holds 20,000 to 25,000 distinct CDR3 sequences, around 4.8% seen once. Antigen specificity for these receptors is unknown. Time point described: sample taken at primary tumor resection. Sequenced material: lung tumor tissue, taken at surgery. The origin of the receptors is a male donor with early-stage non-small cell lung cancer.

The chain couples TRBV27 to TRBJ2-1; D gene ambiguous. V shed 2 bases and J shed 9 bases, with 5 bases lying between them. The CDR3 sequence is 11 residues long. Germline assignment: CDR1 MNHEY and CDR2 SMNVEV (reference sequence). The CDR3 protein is CASSLAGEQFF. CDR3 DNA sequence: TGTGCCAGCAGTTTAGCTGGTGAGCAGTTCTTC.

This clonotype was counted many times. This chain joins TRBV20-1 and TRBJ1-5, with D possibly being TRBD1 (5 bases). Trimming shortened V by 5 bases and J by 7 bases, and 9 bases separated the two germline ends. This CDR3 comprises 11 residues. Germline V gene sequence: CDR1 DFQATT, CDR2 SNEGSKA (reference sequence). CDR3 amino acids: CSASGNQPQHF. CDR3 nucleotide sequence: TGCAGTGCTTCAGGGAACCAGCCCCAGCATTTT.

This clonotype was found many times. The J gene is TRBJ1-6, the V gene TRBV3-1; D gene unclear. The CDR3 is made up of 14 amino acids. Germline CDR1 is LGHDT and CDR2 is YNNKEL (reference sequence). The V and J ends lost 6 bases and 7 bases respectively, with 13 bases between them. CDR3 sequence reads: CASRNGPINSPLHF. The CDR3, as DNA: TGTGCCAGCAGGAACGGACCGATCAATTCACCCCTCCACTTT.

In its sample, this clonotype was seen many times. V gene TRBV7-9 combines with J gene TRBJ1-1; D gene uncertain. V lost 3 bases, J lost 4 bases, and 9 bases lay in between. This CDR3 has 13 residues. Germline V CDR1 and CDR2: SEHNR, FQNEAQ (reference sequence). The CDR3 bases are TGTGCCAGCAGCTTTGGGCTTACCACTGAAGCTTTCTTT. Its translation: CASSFGLTTEAFF.

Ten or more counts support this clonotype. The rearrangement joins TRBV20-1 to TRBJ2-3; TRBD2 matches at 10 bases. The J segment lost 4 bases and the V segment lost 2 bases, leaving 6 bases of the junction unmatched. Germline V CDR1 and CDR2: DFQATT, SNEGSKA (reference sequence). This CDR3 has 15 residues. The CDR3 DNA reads TGCAGTGCTAGATCCCAGCGGGAGGGGGCAGATACGCAGTATTTT. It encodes CSARSQREGADTQYF.

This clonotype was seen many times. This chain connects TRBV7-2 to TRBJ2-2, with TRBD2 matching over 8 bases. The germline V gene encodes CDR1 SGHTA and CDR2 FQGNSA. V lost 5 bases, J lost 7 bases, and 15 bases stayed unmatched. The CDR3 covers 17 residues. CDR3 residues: CASSPTREAGVVGELFF. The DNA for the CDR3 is TGTGCCAGCAGCCCGACCCGAGAAGCGGGAGTGGTCGGGGAGCTGTTTTTT.

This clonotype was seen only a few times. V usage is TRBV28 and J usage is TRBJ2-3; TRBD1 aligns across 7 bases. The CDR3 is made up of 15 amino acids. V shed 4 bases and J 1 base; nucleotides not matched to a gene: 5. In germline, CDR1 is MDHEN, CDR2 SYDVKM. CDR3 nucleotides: TGTGCCAGCAGTTCGACAGGGCTGGGCACAGATACGCAGTATTTT. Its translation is CASSSTGLGTDTQYF.

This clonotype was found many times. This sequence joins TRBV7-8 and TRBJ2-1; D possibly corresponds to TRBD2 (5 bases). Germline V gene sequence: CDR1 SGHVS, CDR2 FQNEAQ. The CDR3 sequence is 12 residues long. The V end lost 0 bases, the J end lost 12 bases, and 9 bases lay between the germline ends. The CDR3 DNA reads TGTGCCAGCAGCTTAGCGATGGGAGTGCAGTTCTTC. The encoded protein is CASSLAMGVQFF.

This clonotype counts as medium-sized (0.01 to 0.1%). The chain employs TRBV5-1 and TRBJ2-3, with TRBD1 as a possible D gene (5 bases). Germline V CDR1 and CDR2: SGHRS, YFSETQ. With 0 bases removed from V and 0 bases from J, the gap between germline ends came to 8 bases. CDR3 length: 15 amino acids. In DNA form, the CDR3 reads TGCGCCAGCAGCTTGGGCAGACAGAGCACAGATACGCAGTATTTT. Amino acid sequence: CASSLGRQSTDTQYF. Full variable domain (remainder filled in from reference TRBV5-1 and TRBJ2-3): KAGVTQTPRYLIKTRGQQVTLSCSPISGHRSVSWYQQTPGQGLQFLFEYFSETQRNKGNFPGRFSGRQFSNSRSEMNVSTLELGDSALYLCASSLGRQSTDTQYFGPGTRLTVL.

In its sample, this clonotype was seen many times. In DNA, the CDR3 is TGTGCCAGCAGCTTAAACAGCGGGGGGGCAGATACGCAGTATTTT. It specifies CASSLNSGGADTQYF. The rearrangement joins TRBV11-2 to TRBJ2-3; 10 nucleotides agree with TRBD2. Germline V lookup: CDR1 SGHAT, CDR2 FQNNGV. The CDR3 is made up of 15 amino acids. The J segment lost 4 bases and the V segment lost 2 bases, leaving 3 bases of the junction unmatched.

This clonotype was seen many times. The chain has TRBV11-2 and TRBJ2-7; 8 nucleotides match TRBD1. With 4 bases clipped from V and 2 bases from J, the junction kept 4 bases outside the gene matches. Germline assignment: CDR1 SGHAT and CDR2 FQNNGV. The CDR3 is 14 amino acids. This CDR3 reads CASSSDRVAYEQYF. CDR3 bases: TGTGCCAGCAGCTCGGACAGGGTTGCCTACGAGCAGTACTTC.

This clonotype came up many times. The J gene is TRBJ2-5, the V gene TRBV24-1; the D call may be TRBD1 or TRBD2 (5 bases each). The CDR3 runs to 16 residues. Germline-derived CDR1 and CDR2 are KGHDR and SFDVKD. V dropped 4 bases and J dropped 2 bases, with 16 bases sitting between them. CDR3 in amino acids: CATSEPGTALQETQYF. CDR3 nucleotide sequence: TGTGCCACCAGTGAACCAGGGACGGCCTTACAAGAGACCCAGTACTTC.

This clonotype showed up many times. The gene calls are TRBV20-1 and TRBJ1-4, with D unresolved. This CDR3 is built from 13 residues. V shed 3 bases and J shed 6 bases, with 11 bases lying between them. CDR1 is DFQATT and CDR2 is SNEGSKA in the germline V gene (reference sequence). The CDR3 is CSASRQPDEKLFF. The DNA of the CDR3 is TGCAGTGCTAGTCGGCAGCCGGATGAAAAACTGTTTTTT.

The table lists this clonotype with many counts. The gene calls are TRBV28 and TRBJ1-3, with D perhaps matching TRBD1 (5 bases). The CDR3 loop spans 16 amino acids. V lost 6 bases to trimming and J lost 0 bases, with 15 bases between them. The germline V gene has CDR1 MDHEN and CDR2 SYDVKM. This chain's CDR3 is CASRTGRLSSGNTIYF. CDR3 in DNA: TGTGCCAGCAGAACGGGACGTCTGAGCTCTGGAAACACCATATATTTT.

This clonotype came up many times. CDR3 sequence: CASSPGQGGNEQYF. CDR3 coding DNA: TGTGCCAGCAGCCCCGGACAGGGTGGTAACGAGCAGTACTTC. This chain connects TRBV5-6 to TRBJ2-7, with 8 bases aligning to TRBD1. The V and J ends lost 4 bases and 5 bases, in that order; junction bases with no gene match: 8. In germline, CDR1 is SGHDT, CDR2 YYEEEE. The CDR3 sequence is 14 residues long. Looking up the rest from reference TRBV5-6 and TRBJ2-7 gives the full variable domain: DAGVTQSPTHLIKTRGQQVTLRCSPKSGHDTVSWYQQALGQGPQFIFQYYEEEERQRGNFPDRFSGHQFPNYSSELNVNALLLGDSALYLCASSPGQGGNEQYFGPGTRLTVT.

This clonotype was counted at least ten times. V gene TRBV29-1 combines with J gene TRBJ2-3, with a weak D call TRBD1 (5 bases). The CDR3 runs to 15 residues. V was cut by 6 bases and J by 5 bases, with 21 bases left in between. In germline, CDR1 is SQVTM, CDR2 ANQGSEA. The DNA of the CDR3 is TGCAGCGTGAAAGGGGCCCCCGTGACACAAGATACGCAGTATTTT. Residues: CSVKGAPVTQDTQYF.

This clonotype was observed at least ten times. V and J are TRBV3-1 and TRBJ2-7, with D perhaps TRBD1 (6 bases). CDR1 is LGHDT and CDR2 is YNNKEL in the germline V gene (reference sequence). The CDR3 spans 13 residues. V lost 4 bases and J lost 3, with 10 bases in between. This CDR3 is CASSRGPSYEQYF. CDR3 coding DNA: TGTGCCAGCAGCCGGGGGCCTAGCTACGAGCAGTACTTC.

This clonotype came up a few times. The CDR3 nucleotides read TGTGCCAGCAGCCCCAGACAGTTCACCGGGGAGCTGTTTTTT. Residues: CASSPRQFTGELFF. The rearrangement joins TRBV7-8 to TRBJ2-2; possibly TRBD1 for D (5 bases). Trimming took 5 bases from V and 4 from J, leaving 11 bases between them. Looked up from germline, CDR1 is SGHVS and CDR2 is FQNEAQ. The CDR3 consists of 14 residues.

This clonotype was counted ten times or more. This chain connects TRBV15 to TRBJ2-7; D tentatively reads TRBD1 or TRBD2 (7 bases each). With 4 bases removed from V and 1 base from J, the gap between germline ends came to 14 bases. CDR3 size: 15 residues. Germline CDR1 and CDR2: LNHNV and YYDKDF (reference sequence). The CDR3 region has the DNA TGTGCCACCAGCAAGGGGGCGGGAGCTTCCTACGAGCAGTACTTC. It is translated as CATSKGAGASYEQYF.

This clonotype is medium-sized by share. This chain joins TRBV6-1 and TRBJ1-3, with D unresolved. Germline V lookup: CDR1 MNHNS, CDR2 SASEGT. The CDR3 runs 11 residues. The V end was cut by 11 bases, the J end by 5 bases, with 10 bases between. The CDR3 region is CAGSMRNTIYF. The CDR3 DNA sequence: TGTGCCGGGTCCATGAGAAACACCATATATTTT.

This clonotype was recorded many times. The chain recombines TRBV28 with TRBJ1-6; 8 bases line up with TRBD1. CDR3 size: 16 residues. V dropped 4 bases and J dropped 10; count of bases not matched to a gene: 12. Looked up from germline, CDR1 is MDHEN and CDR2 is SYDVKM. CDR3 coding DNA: TGTGCCAGCAGTTCCACGACAGGGGATGTAGGGTCACCCCTCCACTTT. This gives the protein CASSSTTGDVGSPLHF.

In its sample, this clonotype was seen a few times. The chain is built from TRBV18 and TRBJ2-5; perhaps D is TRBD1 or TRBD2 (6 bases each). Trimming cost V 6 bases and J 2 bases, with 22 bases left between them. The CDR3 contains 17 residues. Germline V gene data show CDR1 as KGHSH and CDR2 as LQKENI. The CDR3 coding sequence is TGTGCCAGCTCCCCTAAAAACCGGGGGCTCGAGCAAGAGACCCAGTACTTC. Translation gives CASSPKNRGLEQETQYF. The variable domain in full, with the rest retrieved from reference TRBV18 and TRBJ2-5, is NAGVMQNPRHLVRRRGQEARLRCSPMKGHSHVYWYRQLPEEGLKFMVYLQKENIIDESGMPKERFSAEFPKEGPSILRIQQVVRGDSAAYFCASSPKNRGLEQETQYFGPGTRLLVL.

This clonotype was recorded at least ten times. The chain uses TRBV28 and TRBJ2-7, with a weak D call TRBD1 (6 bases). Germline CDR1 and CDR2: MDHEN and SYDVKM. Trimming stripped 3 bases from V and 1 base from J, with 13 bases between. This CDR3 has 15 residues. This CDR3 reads CASSFDDRFSYEQYF. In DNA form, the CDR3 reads TGTGCCAGCAGTTTTGACGACAGGTTTTCCTACGAGCAGTACTTC.

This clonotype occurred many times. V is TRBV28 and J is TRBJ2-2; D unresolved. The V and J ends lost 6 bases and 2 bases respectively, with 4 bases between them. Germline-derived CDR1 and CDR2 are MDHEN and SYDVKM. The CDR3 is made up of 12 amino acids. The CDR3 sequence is CASRVNTGELFF. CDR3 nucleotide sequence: TGTGCCAGCAGAGTTAACACCGGGGAGCTGTTTTTT.

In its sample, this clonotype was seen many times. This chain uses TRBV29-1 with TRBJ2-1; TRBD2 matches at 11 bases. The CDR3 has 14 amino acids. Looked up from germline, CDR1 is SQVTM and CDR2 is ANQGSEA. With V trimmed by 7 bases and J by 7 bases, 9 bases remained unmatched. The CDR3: CSETLLAGGNEQFF. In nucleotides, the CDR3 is TGCAGCGAAACCTTATTAGCGGGGGGGAATGAGCAGTTCTTC.

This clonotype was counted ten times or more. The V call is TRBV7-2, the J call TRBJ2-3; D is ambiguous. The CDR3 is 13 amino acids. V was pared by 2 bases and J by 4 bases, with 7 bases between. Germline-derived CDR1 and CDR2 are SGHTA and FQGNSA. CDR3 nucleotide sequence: TGTGCCAGCAGCTTACCGGTGTCAGATACGCAGTATTTT. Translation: CASSLPVSDTQYF.

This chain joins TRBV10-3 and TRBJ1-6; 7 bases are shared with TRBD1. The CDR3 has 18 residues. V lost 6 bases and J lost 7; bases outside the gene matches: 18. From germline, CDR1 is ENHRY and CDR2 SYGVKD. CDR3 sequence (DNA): TGTGCCATCAGGGCACACAGGGGCTTGGACATTACAAATTCACCCCTCCACTTT. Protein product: CAIRAHRGLDITNSPLHF.

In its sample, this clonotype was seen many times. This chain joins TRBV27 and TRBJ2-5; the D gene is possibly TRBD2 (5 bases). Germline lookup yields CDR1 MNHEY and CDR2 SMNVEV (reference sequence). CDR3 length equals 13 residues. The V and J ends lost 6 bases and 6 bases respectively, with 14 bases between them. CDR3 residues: CASRPPTGKTQYF. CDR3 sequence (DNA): TGTGCCAGCAGACCCCCTACGGGAAAGACCCAGTACTTC.

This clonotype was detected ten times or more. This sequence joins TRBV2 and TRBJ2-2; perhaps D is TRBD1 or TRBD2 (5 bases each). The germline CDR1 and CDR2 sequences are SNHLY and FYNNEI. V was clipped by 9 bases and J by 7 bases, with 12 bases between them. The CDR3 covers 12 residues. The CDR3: CARGVGGGELFF. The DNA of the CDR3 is TGTGCCAGGGGGGTTGGTGGCGGGGAGCTGTTTTTT. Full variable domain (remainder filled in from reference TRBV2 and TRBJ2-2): EPEVTQTPSHQVTQMGQEVILRCVPISNHLYFYWYRQILGQKVEFLVSFYNNEISEKSEIFDDQFSVERPDGSNFTLKIRSTKLEDSAMYFCARGVGGGELFFGEGSRLTVL.

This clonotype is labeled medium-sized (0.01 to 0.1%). CDR3 nucleotide sequence: TGTGCCAGCAGTACGATGACAGGGGGCGTTCTCGAGACCCAGTACTTC. Its protein is CASSTMTGGVLETQYF. The rearrangement uses TRBV6-5 and TRBJ2-5; the match to TRBD1 covers 10 bases. The CDR3 covers 16 residues. V was clipped by 5 bases and J by 5 bases; unmatched bases: 11. CDR1 is MNHEY and CDR2 is SVGAGI in the germline V gene.